This T cell receptor beta chain was observed in a study of shared clonotypes between healthy human individuals. The study, taken as a whole, reports: Across subsets, estimated richness was generally greater for naive than for memory populations.

CDR3 size: 13 residues. Germline V gene data show CDR1 as SQVTM and CDR2 as ANQGSEA. V dropped 2 bases and J dropped 8 bases, with 15 bases sitting between them. CD8 cells regarded as naive lacked CD45RO, were positively chosen for CCR7, and omitted terminally differentiated effector memory CD45RA+ cells. Note on this clone: What it binds is unknown.

Profiling relied on immunoSEQ multiplex PCR, and the TCRdb table lists in-frame clones only, not all of them. The repertoire holds roughly 2.1 million clones, with 85% to 95% as singletons. The sample was naive CD8+ T cells from PBMCs. The genes are TRBV29-1 and TRBJ1-2; TRBD1 might be the D (6 bases). This sequence was found in a man younger than 35 in good health. Some clones in this sample may be carry-over from other donors' samples. CDR3 region: CSVERAGALGYTF. The CDR3 bases are TGCAGCGTTGAACGTGCAGGGGCCCTGGGCTACACCTTC.